Sequencing of this T cell receptor (beta chain) was carried out in a study of response to subunit inactivated influenza vaccine. A single record per CDR3 protein comes from TCRdb applying MiXCR to the RT-PCR reads. This table holds approximately 500,000 distinct CDR3 sequences, 10% to 15% found once. Germline V gene lookup returns CDR1 LGHDT and CDR2 YNNKEL (reference sequence). With 10 bases removed from V and 3 bases from J, the gap between germline ends came to 22 bases. This CDR3 contains 15 residues. Source: PBMCs from blood, taken roughly 47 days after vaccination. The source of this sequence is a man between 50 and 59 years old who received an inactivated influenza vaccine. The V gene is TRBV3-1, the J gene TRBJ2-7; the D gene could be TRBD1 or TRBD2 (6 bases each). The CDR3 is CATTQGGPLVYEQYF. The CDR3 nucleotides are TGTGCCACCACCCAAGGGGGGCCTTTAGTCTACGAGCAGTACTTC.